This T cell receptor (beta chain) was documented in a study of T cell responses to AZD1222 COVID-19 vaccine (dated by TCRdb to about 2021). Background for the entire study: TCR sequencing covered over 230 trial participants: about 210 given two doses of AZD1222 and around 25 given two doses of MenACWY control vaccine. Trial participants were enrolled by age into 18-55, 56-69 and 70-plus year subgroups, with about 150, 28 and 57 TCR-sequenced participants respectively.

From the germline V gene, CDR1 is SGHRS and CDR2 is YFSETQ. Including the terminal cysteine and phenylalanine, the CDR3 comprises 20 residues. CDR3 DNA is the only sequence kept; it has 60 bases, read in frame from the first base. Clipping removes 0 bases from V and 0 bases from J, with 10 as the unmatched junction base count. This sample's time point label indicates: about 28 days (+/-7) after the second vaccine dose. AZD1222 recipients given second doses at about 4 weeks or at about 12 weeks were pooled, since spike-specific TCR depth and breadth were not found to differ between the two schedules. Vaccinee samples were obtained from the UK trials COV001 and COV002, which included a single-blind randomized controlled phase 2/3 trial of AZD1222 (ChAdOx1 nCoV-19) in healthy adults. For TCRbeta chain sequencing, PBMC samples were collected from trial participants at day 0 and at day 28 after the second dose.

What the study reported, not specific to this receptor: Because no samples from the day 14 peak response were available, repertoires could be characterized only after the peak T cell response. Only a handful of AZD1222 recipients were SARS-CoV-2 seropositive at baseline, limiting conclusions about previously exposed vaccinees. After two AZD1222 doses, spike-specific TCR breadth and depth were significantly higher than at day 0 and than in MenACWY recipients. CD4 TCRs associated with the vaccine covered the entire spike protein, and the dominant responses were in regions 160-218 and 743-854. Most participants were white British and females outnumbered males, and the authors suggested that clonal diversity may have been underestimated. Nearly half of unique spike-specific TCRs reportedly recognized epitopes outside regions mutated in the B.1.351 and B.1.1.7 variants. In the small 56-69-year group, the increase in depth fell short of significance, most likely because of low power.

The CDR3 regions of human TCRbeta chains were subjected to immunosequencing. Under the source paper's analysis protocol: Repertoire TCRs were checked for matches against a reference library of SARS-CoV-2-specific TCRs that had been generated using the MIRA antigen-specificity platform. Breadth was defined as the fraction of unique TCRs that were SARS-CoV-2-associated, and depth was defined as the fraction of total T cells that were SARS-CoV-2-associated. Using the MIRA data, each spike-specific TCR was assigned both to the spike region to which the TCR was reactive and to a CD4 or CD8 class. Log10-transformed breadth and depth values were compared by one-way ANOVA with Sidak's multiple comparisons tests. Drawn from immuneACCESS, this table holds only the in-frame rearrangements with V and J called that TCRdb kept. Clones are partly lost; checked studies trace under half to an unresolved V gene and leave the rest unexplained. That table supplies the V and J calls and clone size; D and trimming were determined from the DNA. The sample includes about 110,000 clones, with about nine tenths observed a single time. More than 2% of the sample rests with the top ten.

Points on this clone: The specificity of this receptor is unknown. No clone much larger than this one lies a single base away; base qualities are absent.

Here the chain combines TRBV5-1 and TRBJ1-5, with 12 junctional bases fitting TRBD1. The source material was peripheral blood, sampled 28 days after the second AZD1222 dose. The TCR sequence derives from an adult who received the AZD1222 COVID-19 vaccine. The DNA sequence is TGCGCCAGCAGCTTGGTAAGGGACAGGGGGCGAAAAGATAGCAATCAGCCCCAGCATTTT. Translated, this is CASSLVRDRGRKDSNQPQHF.